This T cell receptor beta chain was documented in a study of response to subunit inactivated influenza vaccine. Points on this clonotype: Antigen unknown.

General study results and limits: Researchers suggested that each seasonal influenza vaccination recruits few new T cells.

MiXCR, run by TCRdb on the RT-PCR reads, gives a single entry per CDR3 protein. The sample consists of a few hundred thousand distinct CDR3 sequences, about a fifth of them appearing once. CDR1 is SQVTM and CDR2 is ANQGSEA in the germline V gene. The CDR3 length is 12 residues. Trimming removed 6 bases at V and 0 bases at J, with 8 bases between. The rearrangement uses TRBV29-1 and TRBJ1-1; no firm D call. This TCR derives from a man aged 45-69 years who received an inactivated influenza vaccine. This specimen was PBMCs from blood, taken approximately 20 months after vaccination. For the CDR3, the DNA is TGCAGCGTCAAACAGTTGAACACTGAAGCTTTCTTT. Protein: CSVKQLNTEAFF.